Here is one T cell receptor beta chain with its context. This sample includes further DNA sequences coding for the same CDR3. These data originate in a study of blood T cell repertoires in COVID-19. About the study: Collection of acute and convalescent COVID-19 samples took place in the United States, Italy and Spain.

Generated by immunoSEQ multiplex PCR, the TCRdb table keeps only in-frame clones and is missing some. The sample records some 180,000 clones, about 83% being singletons. This CDR3 is built from 14 residues. Germline CDR1 is SNHLY and CDR2 is FYNNEI. V was pared by 5 bases and J by 3 bases, with 1 base of the junction left unmatched. The Seattle site enrolled patients during active infection and followed them longitudinally. The sample was peripheral blood. The receptor was isolated from a woman at least 80 years old with COVID-19, enrolled during active disease. The rearrangement links TRBV2 to TRBJ2-3; 11 bases are shared with TRBD1. DNA for the CDR3: TGTGCCAGCAGTAGGGACAGGGGGACAGATACGCAGTATTTT. Protein product: CASSRDRGTDTQYF.